This T cell receptor (beta chain) was sequenced in a study of OX40 agonist ivuxolimab in advanced cancers. Study-wide context: Ivuxolimab, which patients received intravenously every 2 weeks, was dosed at 0.01 to 10 mg/kg. Study-level points and caveats: Expanded clones belonging to CD8+ T cells outnumbered, on average, those of CD4+.

Only in-frame clones appear in the TCRdb table, and some are missing; sequencing was by immunoSEQ multiplex PCR. The sample includes more than 30,000 clones, 65% to 85% of them seen just once. Of note for this clone: Its antigen is not identified.

CDR3 size: 16 residues. This TCR was recovered from an adult with an advanced solid tumor such as melanoma, head and neck, liver or kidney cancer. The sequencing here drew on CD4+ or CD8+ T cells sorted from blood, taken in a trial of the OX40 agonist ivuxolimab. The chain joins TRBV12-2 to TRBJ1-4; the table's D call TRBD1 went unverified against the DNA. TRBV12-2 is reported as a pseudogene. CDR3 residues: CASRLEKTEGGEKLFF. The CDR3 nucleotides read TGTGCAAGTCGCTTAGAGAAGACCGAAGGGGGTGAAAAACTGTTTTTT.